The source of this T cell receptor beta chain is a study of cytotoxic CD8 clonotypes in ibrutinib-treated CLL. Broader study findings: The clonality went up when patients responded to ibrutinib and dropped back toward baseline at progression.

The assay was immunoSEQ multiplex PCR, and TCRdb's table has in-frame clones only and misses some. The repertoire has 43,000 or so clones, 60% to 80% of them found once; the top ten carry 20% to 25%. This CDR3 contains 17 residues. V shed 1 base, J shed 3 bases, and the junction held 3 bases outside the gene matches. Germline assignment: CDR1 MGHDK and CDR2 SYGVNS. About this clone itself: No antigen is known for it.

This clonotype originated in a human donor with chronic lymphocytic leukemia. The sequencing used PBMCs, collected after 24 months of ibrutinib treatment. The chain carries TRBV25-1 and TRBJ2-3, with 14 bases aligning to TRBD2. The CDR3: CASSESRLAGGTDTQYF. In DNA form, the CDR3 reads TGTGCCAGCAGTGAATCTAGACTAGCGGGAGGGACAGATACGCAGTATTTT.